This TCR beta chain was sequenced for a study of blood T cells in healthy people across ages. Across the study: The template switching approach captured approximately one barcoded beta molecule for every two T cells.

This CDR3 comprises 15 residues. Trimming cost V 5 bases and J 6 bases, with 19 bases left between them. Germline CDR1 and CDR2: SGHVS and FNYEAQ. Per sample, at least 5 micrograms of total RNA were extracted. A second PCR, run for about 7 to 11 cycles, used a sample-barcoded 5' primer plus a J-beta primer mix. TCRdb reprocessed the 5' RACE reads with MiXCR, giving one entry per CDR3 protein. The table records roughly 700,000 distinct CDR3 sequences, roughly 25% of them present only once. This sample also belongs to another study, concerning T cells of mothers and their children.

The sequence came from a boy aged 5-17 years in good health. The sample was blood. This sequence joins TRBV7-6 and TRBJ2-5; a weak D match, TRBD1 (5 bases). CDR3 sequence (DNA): TGTGCCAGCAGCGAAGGCCTCCGTCAGGGCAAGACCCAGTACTTC. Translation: CASSEGLRQGKTQYF. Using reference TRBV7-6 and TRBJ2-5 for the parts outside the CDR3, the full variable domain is GAGVSQSPRYKVTKRGQDVALRCDPISGHVSLYWYRQALGQGPEFLTYFNYEAQQDKSGLPNDRFSAERPEGSISTLTIQRTEQRDSAMYRCASSEGLRQGKTQYFGPGTRLLVL.